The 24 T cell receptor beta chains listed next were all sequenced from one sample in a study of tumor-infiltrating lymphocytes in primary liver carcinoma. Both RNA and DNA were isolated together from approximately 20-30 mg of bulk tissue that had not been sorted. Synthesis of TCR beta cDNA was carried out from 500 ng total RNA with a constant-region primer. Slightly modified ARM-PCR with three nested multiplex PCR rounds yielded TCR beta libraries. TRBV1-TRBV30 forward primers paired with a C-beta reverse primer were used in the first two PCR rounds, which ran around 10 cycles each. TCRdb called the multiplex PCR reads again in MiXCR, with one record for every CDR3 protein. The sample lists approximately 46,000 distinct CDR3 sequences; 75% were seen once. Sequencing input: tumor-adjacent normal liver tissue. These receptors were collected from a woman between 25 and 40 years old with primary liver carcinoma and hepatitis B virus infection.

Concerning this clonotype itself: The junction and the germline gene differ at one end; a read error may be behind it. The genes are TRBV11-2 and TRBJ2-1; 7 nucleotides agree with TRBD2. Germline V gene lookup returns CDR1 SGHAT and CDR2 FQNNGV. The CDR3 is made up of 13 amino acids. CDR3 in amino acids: CASSLGGTWNEQF. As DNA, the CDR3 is TGTGCCAGCAGCCTCGGGGGGACGTGGAATGAGCAGTTC.

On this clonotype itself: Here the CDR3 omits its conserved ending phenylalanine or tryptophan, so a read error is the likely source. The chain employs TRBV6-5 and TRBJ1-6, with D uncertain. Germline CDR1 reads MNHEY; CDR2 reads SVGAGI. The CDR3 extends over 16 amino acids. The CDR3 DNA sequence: TGTACCAGCAGTAAACAGTCTGCCATATATAATTCATCCCTCCACTCT. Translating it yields CTSSKQSAIYNSSLHS.

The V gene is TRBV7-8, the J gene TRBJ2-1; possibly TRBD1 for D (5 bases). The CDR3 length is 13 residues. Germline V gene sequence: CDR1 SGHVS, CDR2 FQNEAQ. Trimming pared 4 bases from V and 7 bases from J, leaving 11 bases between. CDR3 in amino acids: CASSSDSCNEQFF. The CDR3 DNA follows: TGTGCCAGCAGCTCAGACAGTTGTAATGAGCAGTTCTTC.

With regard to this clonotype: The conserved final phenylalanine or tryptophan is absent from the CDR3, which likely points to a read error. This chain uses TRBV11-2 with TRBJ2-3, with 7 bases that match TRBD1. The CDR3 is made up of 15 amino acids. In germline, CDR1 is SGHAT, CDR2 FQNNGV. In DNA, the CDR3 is TGTGCCAACAGACTACCGGGACAGTTCACAGGTACGCAGTATATT. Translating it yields CANRLPGQFTGTQYI.

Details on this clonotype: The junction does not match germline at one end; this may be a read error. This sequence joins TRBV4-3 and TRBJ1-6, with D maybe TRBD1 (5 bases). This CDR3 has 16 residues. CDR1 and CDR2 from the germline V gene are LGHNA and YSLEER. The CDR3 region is CASIQDSPGGASPLHF. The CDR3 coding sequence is TGCGCCAGCATCCAAGATTCCCCCGGAGGGGCTTCACCCCTCCACTTT.

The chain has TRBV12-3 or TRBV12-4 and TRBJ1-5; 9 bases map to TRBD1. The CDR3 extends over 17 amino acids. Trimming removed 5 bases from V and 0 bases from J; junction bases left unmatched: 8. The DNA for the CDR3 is TGTGCCAGCAGTGGGACAGGGACCTTCTGTAGCAATCAGCCCCAGCATTTT. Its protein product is CASSGTGTFCSNQPQHF.

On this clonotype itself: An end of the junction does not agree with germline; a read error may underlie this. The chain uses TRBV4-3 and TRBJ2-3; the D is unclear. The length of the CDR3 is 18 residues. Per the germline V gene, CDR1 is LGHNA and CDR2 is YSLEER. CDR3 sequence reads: CASSQPAWLGDPDDMQYF. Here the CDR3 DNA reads TGCGCCAGCAGCCAGCCGGCCTGGCTGGGTGATCCCGATGATATGCAGTATTTT.

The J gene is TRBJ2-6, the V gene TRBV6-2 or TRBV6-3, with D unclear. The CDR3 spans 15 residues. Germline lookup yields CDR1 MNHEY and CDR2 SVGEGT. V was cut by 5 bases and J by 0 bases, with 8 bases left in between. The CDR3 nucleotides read TGTGCCAGCAGTGCCCATAACTCTGGGGCCAACGTCCTGACTTTC. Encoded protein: CASSAHNSGANVLTF.

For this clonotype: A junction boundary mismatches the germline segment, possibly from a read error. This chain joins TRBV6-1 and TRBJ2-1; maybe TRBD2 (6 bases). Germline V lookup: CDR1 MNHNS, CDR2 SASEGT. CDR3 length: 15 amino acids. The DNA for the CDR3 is TGTGGCACCACCCTAGCGATGAGCTCCTACAATGAACAGTTCTTC. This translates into CGTTLAMSSYNEQFF.

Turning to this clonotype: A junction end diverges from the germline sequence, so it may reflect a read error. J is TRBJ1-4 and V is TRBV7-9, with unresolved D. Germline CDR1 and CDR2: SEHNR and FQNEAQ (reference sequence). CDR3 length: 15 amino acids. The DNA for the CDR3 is TGTGCCGGCAGCTCGGCGGGGAAGTTTGATGAAAAACTCTTTTTT. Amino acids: CAGSSAGKFDEKLFF.

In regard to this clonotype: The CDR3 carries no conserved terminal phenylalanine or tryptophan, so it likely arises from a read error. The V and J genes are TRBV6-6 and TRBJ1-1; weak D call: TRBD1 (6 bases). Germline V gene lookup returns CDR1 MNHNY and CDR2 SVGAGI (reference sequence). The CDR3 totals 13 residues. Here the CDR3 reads CASCYRENTGAFS. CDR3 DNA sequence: TGTGCCAGCTGTTACAGGGAGAACACTGGAGCTTTCTCT.

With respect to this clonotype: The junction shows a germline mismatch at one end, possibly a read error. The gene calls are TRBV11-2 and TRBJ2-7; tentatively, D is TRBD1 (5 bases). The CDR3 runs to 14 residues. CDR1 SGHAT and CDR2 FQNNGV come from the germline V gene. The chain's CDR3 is CARSSNRSSYEQYF. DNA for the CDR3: TGTGCCAGAAGCTCTAACAGGAGCTCCTACGAGCAGTACTTC.

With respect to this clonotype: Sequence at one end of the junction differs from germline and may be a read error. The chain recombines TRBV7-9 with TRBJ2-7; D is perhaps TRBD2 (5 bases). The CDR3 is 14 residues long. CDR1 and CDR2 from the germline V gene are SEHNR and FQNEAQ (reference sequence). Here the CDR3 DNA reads TGTGACAGCAGCCCGACCGGGTCGACTAACGAGCAGTACTTC. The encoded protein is CDSSPTGSTNEQYF.

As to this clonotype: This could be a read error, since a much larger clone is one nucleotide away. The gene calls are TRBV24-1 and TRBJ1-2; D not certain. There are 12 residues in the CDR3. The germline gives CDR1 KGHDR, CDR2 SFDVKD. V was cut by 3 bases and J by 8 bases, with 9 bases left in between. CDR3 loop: CATSDRTGGYTF. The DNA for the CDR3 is TGTGCCACCAGTGATCGCACGGGGGGCTACACCTTC.

In DNA, the CDR3 is TGCGCCAGCAGCTCATGGGTTAGCGGGAGTAACGAGCAGTTCTTC. Translation gives CASSSWVSGSNEQFF. The V and J genes are TRBV4-1 and TRBJ2-1; 9 bases agree with TRBD2. V shed 5 bases, J shed 10 bases, and the junction held 12 bases outside the gene matches. Germline V gene data show CDR1 as MGHRA and CDR2 as YSYEKL. CDR3 size: 15 residues.

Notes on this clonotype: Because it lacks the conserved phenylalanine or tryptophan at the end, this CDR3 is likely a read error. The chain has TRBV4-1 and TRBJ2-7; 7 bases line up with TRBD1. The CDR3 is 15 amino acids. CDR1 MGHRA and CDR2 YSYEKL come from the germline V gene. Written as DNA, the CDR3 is TGTGCCAGCAGCTACACACGGGACAGCTCCTACGAGCAGTACCTC. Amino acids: CASSYTRDSSYEQYL.

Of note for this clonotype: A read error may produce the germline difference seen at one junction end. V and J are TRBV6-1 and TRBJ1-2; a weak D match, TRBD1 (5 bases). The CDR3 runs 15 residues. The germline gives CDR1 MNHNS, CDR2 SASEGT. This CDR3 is CVSSTFHQGGYGYAF. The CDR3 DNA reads TGTGTCAGCAGTACCTTCCACCAGGGAGGCTATGGCTACGCCTTC.

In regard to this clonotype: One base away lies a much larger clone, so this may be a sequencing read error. CDR3 DNA sequence: TGTGTCATCAGGGAGGGCAGCGGGAGTAGCGAGCAGTACTTC. It codes for CVIREGSGSSEQYF. J is TRBJ2-7 and V is TRBV10-3; 8 nucleotides match TRBD2. The CDR3 has 14 residues. CDR1 is ENHRY and CDR2 is SYGVKD in the germline V gene.

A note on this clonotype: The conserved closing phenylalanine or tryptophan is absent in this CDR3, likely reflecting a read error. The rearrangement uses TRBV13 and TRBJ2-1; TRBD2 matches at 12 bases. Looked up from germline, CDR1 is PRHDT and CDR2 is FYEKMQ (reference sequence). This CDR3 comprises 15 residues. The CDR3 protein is CANSSSGRVVNEQFS. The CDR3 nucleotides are TGTGCCAACAGCTCTAGCGGGAGGGTCGTGAATGAGCAGTTCTCC.

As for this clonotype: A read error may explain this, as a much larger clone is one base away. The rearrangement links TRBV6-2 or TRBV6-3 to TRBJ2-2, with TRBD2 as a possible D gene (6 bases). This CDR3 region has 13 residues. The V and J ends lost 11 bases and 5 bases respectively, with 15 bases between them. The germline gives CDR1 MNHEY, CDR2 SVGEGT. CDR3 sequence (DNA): TGTGCCTGCACGGACTATGTGACCGGGGAGCTGTTTTTT. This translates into CACTDYVTGELFF.

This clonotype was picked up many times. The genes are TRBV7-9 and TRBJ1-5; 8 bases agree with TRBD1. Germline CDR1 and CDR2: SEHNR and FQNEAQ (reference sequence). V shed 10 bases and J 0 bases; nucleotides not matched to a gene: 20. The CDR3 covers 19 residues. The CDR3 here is CATSLPQGAIQLSNQPQHF. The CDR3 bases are TGTGCCACCTCGCTCCCGCAGGGGGCCATCCAACTTAGCAATCAGCCCCAGCATTTT.

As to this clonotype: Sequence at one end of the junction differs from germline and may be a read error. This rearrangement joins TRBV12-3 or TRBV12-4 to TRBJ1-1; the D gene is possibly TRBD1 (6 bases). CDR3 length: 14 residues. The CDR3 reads CTSSSQGMNTEAFF. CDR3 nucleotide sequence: TGTACCAGTAGTTCTCAGGGGATGAACACTGAAGCTTTCTTT.

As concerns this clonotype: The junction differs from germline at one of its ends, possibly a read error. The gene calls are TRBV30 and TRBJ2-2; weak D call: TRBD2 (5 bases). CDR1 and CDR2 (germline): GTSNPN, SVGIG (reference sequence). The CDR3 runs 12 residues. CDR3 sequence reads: CVWTLYTGEMFF. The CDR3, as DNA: TGTGTCTGGACCCTTTACACCGGGGAGATGTTTTTT.

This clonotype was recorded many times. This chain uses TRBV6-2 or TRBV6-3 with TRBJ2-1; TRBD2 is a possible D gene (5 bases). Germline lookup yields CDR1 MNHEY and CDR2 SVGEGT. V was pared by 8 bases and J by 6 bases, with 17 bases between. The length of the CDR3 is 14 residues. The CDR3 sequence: CASLGSDWINEQFF. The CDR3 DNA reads TGTGCCAGCCTGGGCTCGGACTGGATCAATGAGCAGTTCTTC.